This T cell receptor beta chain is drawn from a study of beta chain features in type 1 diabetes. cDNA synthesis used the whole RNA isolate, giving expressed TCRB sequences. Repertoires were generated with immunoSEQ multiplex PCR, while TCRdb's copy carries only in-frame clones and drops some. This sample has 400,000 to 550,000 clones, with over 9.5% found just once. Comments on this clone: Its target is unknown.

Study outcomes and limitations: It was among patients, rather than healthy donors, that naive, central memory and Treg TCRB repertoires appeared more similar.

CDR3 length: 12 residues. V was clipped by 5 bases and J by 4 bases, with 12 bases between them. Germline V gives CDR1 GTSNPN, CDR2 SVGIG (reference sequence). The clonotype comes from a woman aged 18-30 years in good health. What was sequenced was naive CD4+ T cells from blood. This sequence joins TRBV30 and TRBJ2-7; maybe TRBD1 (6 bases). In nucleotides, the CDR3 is TGTGCCTGGGGCCCCCAGGGGTACGAGCAGTACTTC. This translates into CAWGPQGYEQYF.